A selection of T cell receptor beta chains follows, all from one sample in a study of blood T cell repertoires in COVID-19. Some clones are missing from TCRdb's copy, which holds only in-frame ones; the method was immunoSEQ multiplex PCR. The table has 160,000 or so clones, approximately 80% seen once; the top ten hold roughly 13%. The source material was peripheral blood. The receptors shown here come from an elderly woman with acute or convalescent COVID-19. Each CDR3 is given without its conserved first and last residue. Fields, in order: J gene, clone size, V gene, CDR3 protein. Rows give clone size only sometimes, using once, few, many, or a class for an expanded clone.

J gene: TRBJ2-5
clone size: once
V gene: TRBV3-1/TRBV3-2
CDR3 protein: ASTLGSGQETQY

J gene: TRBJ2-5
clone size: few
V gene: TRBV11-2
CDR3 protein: ASSLDLGTGGETQY

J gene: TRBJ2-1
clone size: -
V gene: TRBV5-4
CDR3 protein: ASSLGGALSYNEQF

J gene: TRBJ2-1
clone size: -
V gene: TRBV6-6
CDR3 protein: ASRTSGGYSYNEQF

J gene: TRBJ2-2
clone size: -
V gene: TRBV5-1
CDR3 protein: ASSLGAPGGELF

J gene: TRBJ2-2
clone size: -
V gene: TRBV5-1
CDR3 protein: ASSGTSGRGTGELF

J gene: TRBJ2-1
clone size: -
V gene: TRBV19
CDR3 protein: ASSGLAGGPTAYNEQF

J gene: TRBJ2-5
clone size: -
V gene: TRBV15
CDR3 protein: ATSRGLGGLETQY

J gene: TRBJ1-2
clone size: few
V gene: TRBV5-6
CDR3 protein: ASSLGPLDYGYT

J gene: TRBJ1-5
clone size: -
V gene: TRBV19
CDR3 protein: ASSDRGSNQPQH

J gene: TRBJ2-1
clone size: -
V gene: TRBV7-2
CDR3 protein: ASSPNRDRSYNEQF

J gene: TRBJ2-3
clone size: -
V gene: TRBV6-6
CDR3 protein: ASSLAGTQY

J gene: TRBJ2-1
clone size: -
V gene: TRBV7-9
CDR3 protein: ASSPPRGGGMGNEQF

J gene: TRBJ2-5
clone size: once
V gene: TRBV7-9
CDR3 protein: ASSTTRGGRETQY

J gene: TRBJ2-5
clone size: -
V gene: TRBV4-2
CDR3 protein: ASSQGTSGGAGETQY

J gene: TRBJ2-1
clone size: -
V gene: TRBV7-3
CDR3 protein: ASSRQTQGTLSYNEQF